Below, 28 T cell receptor beta chains from the same sample are listed, as sequenced in a study of T cells in Graves' hyperthyroidism and ophthalmopathy. Researchers amplified the TCR beta CDR3 regions from RNA transcripts. The primer set for the first-round RT-PCR of the TCR CDR3 was HTBI. TCRdb analysed the multiplex PCR reads with MiXCR anew, one entry per CDR3 protein. This table holds some 570,000 distinct CDR3 sequences, 14% found once. The sequenced sample was blood. These receptors all come from a woman between 18 and 30 years old with Graves' ophthalmopathy.

This chain links TRBV18 with TRBJ2-3; 8 bases line up with TRBD2. Germline loops: CDR1 KGHSH, CDR2 LQKENI. This CDR3 has 17 amino acids. V gave up 3 bases and J gave up 4 bases; unmatched junction bases: 12. The chain's CDR3 is CASSPVEREGPPDTQYF. CDR3 in DNA: TGTGCCAGCTCACCGGTAGAACGGGAGGGCCCTCCAGATACGCAGTATTTT.

The chain couples TRBV11-2 to TRBJ2-1, with D perhaps matching TRBD2 (5 bases). The V gene's germline CDR1 is SGHAT and CDR2 FQNNGV. The V gene lost 5 bases and the J gene lost 11 bases, with 13 bases spanning the gap. The CDR3 sequence is 12 residues long. The DNA of the CDR3 is TGTGCCAGCAGCACCGAAGCGGAAAAGCAGTTCTTC. It encodes CASSTEAEKQFF.

This clonotype has at least ten counts. The genes are TRBV4-3 and TRBJ2-7; D gene unclear. CDR1 and CDR2 from the germline V gene are LGHNA and YSLEER. V lost 3 bases to trimming and J lost 4 bases, with 10 bases between them. CDR3 length: 13 amino acids. CDR3 sequence reads: CASSQANGYEQYF. CDR3 sequence (DNA): TGCGCCAGCAGCCAGGCGAATGGATACGAGCAGTACTTC.

This clonotype was seen ten or more times. The V call is TRBV2, the J call TRBJ1-3; TRBD1 might be the D (6 bases). Trimming pared 4 bases from V and 0 bases from J, leaving 7 bases between. Germline V gene lookup returns CDR1 SNHLY and CDR2 FYNNEI. The CDR3 is 14 amino acids. The DNA of the CDR3 is TGTGCCAGCAGTGGGACAGTCTCTGGAAACACCATATATTTT. Translation gives CASSGTVSGNTIYF.

This clonotype was observed a single time. The junction departs from the called germline gene at one end, perhaps through a read error. This rearrangement joins TRBV7-2 to TRBJ2-5, with 14 bases lining up with TRBD2. From germline, CDR1 is SGHTA and CDR2 FQGNSA. The CDR3 is 18 amino acids. The CDR3 DNA reads as TGTGCCAGCACCTTAGGGACTAGCGGGAGTAGAGTAGCAGAGACCCAGTACTTC. This translates into CASTLGTSGSRVAETQYF.

This clonotype has a count of ten or more. The J gene is TRBJ2-5, the V gene TRBV20-1, with 10 positions matching TRBD2. The V gene end was trimmed by 3 bases and the J gene end by 7 bases; junction bases not matched to a gene: 11. The CDR3 loop spans 15 amino acids. Germline CDR1 reads DFQATT; CDR2 reads SNEGSKA (reference sequence). The CDR3 DNA is TGCAGTGCTAGTAACCCAAGCGGGAGGGAAGGGACCCAGTACTTC. Protein product: CSASNPSGREGTQYF.

This clonotype was counted many times. The V and J genes are TRBV28 and TRBJ2-5, with TRBD1 matching 7 bases. CDR3 length: 19 residues. The germline V gene has CDR1 MDHEN and CDR2 SYDVKM. With 2 bases clipped from V and 5 bases from J, the junction kept 20 bases outside the gene matches. CDR3 sequence: CASSLSFPYNRGRSETQYF. Written as DNA, the CDR3 is TGTGCCAGCAGTTTAAGTTTCCCATATAACAGGGGCCGGAGTGAGACCCAGTACTTC.

Ten or more counts support this clonotype. The chain has TRBV28 and TRBJ2-3; TRBD2 might be the D (6 bases). This CDR3 comprises 16 residues. V was shortened by 5 bases and J by 0 bases, with 15 bases between the two germline ends. The germline CDR1 and CDR2 sequences are MDHEN and SYDVKM. The CDR3 sequence: CASSPSGLMSTDTQYF. DNA for the CDR3: TGTGCCAGCAGTCCTTCAGGACTAATGAGCACAGATACGCAGTATTTT.

This clonotype was detected only a few times. The chain couples TRBV5-1 to TRBJ2-7, with 8 positions matching TRBD1. This CDR3 is built from 14 residues. Germline CDR1 and CDR2: SGHRS and YFSETQ. Trimming took 4 bases from V and 2 from J; bases not matched to a gene: 5. CDR3 protein: CASSAGQAAYEQYF. The CDR3 DNA sequence: TGCGCCAGCAGCGCGGGACAGGCAGCCTACGAGCAGTACTTC.

The V call is TRBV28, the J call TRBJ1-1; D remains unclear. From germline, CDR1 is MDHEN and CDR2 SYDVKM. Trimming removed 4 bases from V and 2 bases from J, with 17 bases in between. CDR3 length: 16 amino acids. CDR3 DNA: TGTGCCAGCAGTTCCATTTCGATAGGGATTAACACTGAAGCTTTCTTT. Its translation: CASSSISIGINTEAFF.

This clonotype was found many times. V gene TRBV28 combines with J gene TRBJ1-1; 7 bases match TRBD1. V lost 10 bases, J lost 0 bases, and 8 bases stayed unmatched. The germline gives CDR1 MDHEN, CDR2 SYDVKM. The CDR3 is made up of 14 amino acids. CDR3 region: CATVPGQMNTEAFF. The CDR3 nucleotides read TGTGCCACCGTCCCGGGACAGATGAACACTGAAGCTTTCTTT. Variable domain in full (rest from reference TRBV28 and TRBJ1-1): DVKVTQSSRYLVKRTGEKVFLECVQDMDHENMFWYRQDPGLGLRLIYFSYDVKMKEKGDIPEGYSVSREKKERFSLILESASTNQTSMYLCATVPGQMNTEAFFGQGTRLTVV.

This clonotype was recorded a few times. This chain links TRBV28 with TRBJ1-4; D is uncertain. Germline V gene lookup returns CDR1 MDHEN and CDR2 SYDVKM. There are 14 residues in the CDR3. Trimming cost V 6 bases and J 2 bases, with 10 bases left between them. The CDR3 sequence: CASRAALTNEKLFF. In DNA, the CDR3 is TGTGCCAGCAGGGCAGCGCTTACTAATGAAAAACTGTTTTTT.

The chain has TRBV27 and TRBJ2-7; the match to TRBD2 covers 7 bases. Looked up from germline, CDR1 is MNHEY and CDR2 is SMNVEV (reference sequence). J was trimmed by 2 bases and V by 4 bases; bases with no gene match: 8. CDR3 length equals 15 residues. The CDR3 DNA sequence: TGTGCCAGCAGTTGGCGACTAGCAGCAACCTACGAGCAGTACTTC. It specifies CASSWRLAATYEQYF.

This clonotype was found many times. The chain is built from TRBV7-9 and TRBJ1-1; D is possibly TRBD1 (5 bases). The CDR3 is 17 residues long. Germline CDR1 and CDR2: SEHNR and FQNEAQ (reference sequence). With 4 bases removed from V and 6 bases from J, the gap between germline ends came to 24 bases. In DNA form, the CDR3 reads TGTGCCAGCAGCTCCCGGGGGGGGAAATCCCGTAACCCTGAAGCTTTCTTT. Amino acid sequence: CASSSRGGKSRNPEAFF.

This clonotype was recorded many times. The rearrangement joins TRBV18 to TRBJ2-2; D unclear. CDR1 is KGHSH, CDR2 LQKENI, per germline. The length of the CDR3 is 15 residues. The germline V and J ends were trimmed by 0 bases and 4 bases, with 9 bases remaining between them. For the CDR3, the DNA is TGTGCCAGCTCACCACCAACCCGAGGCACCGGGGAGCTGTTTTTT. It specifies CASSPPTRGTGELFF.

Notes on this clonotype: Lacking the conserved final phenylalanine or tryptophan, this CDR3 likely reflects a read error. The V and J genes are TRBV19 and TRBJ2-1, with 10 bases that match TRBD1. V gave up 7 bases and J gave up 5 bases; unmatched junction bases: 5. The germline V gene has CDR1 LNHDA and CDR2 SQIVND (reference sequence). This CDR3 spans 14 amino acids. CDR3 loop: CASTRTGGNNEQFL. CDR3 sequence (DNA): TGTGCCAGTACGCGGACAGGGGGAAACAATGAGCAGTTCCTC.

This clonotype has a handful of counts. This sequence joins TRBV7-9 and TRBJ1-4; D may be TRBD1 (5 bases). V lost 8 bases, J lost 6 bases, and 16 bases lay in between. The germline V gene encodes CDR1 SEHNR and CDR2 FQNEAQ (reference sequence). The CDR3 length is 14 residues. This chain's CDR3 is CASSNGRRDEKLFF. CDR3 coding DNA: TGTGCCAGCTCGAATGGGCGCAGGGATGAAAAACTGTTTTTT. The whole variable domain, remainder taken from reference TRBV7-9 and TRBJ1-4, is DTGVSQNPRHKITKRGQNVTFRCDPISEHNRLYWYRQTLGQGPEFLTYFQNEAQLEKSRLLSDRFSAERPKGSFSTLEIQRTEQGDSAMYLCASSNGRRDEKLFFGSGTQLSVL.

This clonotype was observed many times. V gene TRBV11-2 combines with J gene TRBJ1-5; no clear D gene. The CDR3 extends over 14 amino acids. Germline loops: CDR1 SGHAT, CDR2 FQNNGV. The ends were cut back, 2 bases at V and 7 bases at J, with 12 bases in the middle. CDR3 sequence reads: CASSLLPGRQPQHF. CDR3 sequence (DNA): TGTGCCAGCAGCTTACTCCCCGGGCGGCAGCCCCAGCATTTT.

DNA of the CDR3: TGTGCCAGCAGCCTTCAAATTTTTGAAAAACTGTTTTTT. Its translation is CASSLQIFEKLFF. This chain connects TRBV14 to TRBJ1-4; D is unresolved. Per germline, CDR1 SGHDN and CDR2 FVKESK. The length of the CDR3 is 13 residues. The V end was cut by 4 bases, the J end by 7 bases, with 10 bases between. Drawing the rest from reference TRBV14 and TRBJ1-4, the complete variable domain is EAGVTQFPSHSVIEKGQTVTLRCDPISGHDNLYWYRRVMGKEIKFLLHFVKESKQDESGMPNNRFLAERTGGTYSTLKVQPAELEDSGVYFCASSLQIFEKLFFGSGTQLSVL.

Many counts were recorded for this clonotype. The gene calls are TRBV7-9 and TRBJ2-7; D remains unclear. There are 17 residues in the CDR3. Germline V gene data show CDR1 as SEHNR and CDR2 as FQNEAQ (reference sequence). The V and J ends lost 4 bases and 0 bases respectively, with 19 bases between them. The CDR3 coding sequence is TGTGCCAGCAGCTCCCTCCGAACGTACGGAGACTCCTACGAGCAGTACTTC. It yields the protein CASSSLRTYGDSYEQYF.

The chain has TRBV3-1 and TRBJ1-3, with D tentatively TRBD1 (5 bases). V was shortened by 7 bases and J by 11 bases, with 18 bases between the two germline ends. The CDR3 sequence is 13 residues long. The V gene's germline CDR1 is LGHDT and CDR2 YNNKEL (reference sequence). This CDR3 reads CASTGSGGVSIYF. CDR3 DNA sequence: TGTGCCAGCACCGGCTCCGGGGGGGTTTCCATATATTTT.

The chain has TRBV9 and TRBJ1-1; D gene ambiguous. CDR1 is SGDLS and CDR2 is YYNGEE in the germline V gene. Trimming removed 0 bases from V and 1 base from J, with 10 bases in between. The CDR3 spans 15 residues. The CDR3 here is CASSVDVTANTEAFF. The CDR3 region has the DNA TGTGCCAGCAGCGTAGATGTTACGGCGAACACTGAAGCTTTCTTT.

In this sample, this clonotype turned up many times. The J gene is TRBJ2-3, the V gene TRBV27, with 7 bases aligning to TRBD2. The CDR3 is 18 residues long. Germline CDR1 and CDR2: MNHEY and SMNVEV (reference sequence). V dropped 6 bases and J dropped 2; count of bases not matched to a gene: 17. CDR3 amino acids: CASSQRQRDGLATDTQYF. The DNA for the CDR3 is TGTGCCAGCAGCCAAAGACAGCGGGACGGGTTGGCCACAGATACGCAGTATTTT.

This clonotype has at least ten counts. This chain connects TRBV28 to TRBJ1-5, with 8 nucleotides matching TRBD1. CDR1 MDHEN and CDR2 SYDVKM come from the germline V gene. Trimming cost V 4 bases and J 6 bases; bases outside gene matches: 17. The CDR3 spans 18 residues. The CDR3 DNA follows: TGTGCCAGCAGTTCTAAGCCTACCTGGACAGGGTGGGTTCAGCCCCAGCATTTT. As protein: CASSSKPTWTGWVQPQHF.

This clonotype has ten or more counts. The rearrangement joins TRBV20-1 to TRBJ2-7; 12 positions agree with TRBD2. CDR1 DFQATT and CDR2 SNEGSKA come from the germline V gene (reference sequence). Germline trimming cut 6 bases from V and 7 bases from J; bases unmatched to any gene: 16. CDR3 size: 16 residues. CDR3 DNA sequence: TGCAGTGCACGCTCCCCGACTAGCGGGAGTCTAGAAGAGCAGTACTTC. This codes for CSARSPTSGSLEEQYF.

At least ten counts were recorded for this clonotype. The gene calls are TRBV2 and TRBJ2-5; no clear D gene. Germline V lookup: CDR1 SNHLY, CDR2 FYNNEI. The CDR3 length is 11 residues. The V end lost 8 bases, the J end lost 4 bases, and 8 bases lay between the germline ends. The CDR3 reads CASGVGETQYF. The CDR3 coding sequence is TGTGCCAGCGGGGTTGGAGAGACCCAGTACTTC.

The V and J genes are TRBV6-2 or TRBV6-3 and TRBJ2-7, with TRBD1 identical over 8 bases. J gave up 1 base and V 6 bases, and 8 bases lay outside the gene matches. Germline values: CDR1 MNHEY, CDR2 SVGEGT. The length of the CDR3 is 15 residues. CDR3 nucleotides: TGTGCCAGCAGCACGGACAGGGCCAATTCCTACGAGCAGTACTTC. This sequence encodes CASSTDRANSYEQYF.

This clonotype was observed many times. DNA for the CDR3: TGTGCCAGCAGCTTAGCGGGAGGACAGGGGGGCCCCTACAATGAGCAGTTCTTC. This gives the protein CASSLAGGQGGPYNEQFF. V usage is TRBV7-2 and J usage is TRBJ2-1, with TRBD1 identical over 10 bases. CDR1 is SGHTA and CDR2 is FQGNSA in the germline V gene. J was trimmed by 2 bases and V by 0 bases; bases with no gene match: 7. This CDR3 has 18 amino acids.